Many counts were recorded for the clone carrying this T cell receptor (beta chain). Antigen unknown. To make TCR beta libraries, researchers used iRepertoire HTBI primers and Arm-PCR of CDR3 regions. TCRdb re-derived calls from the multiplex PCR reads in MiXCR, one entry per CDR3 protein. The sample carries 450,000 to 500,000 distinct CDR3 sequences, roughly 17% recorded once. This entry is derived from a study of regulatory T cells in long-lasting Graves disease. Study-level findings and limits: TRBV28, TRBJ1-2 and TRBJ2-5 were favored in persistent disease.

Germline CDR1 reads SQVTM; CDR2 reads ANQGSEA. Trimming cost V 5 bases and J 7 bases; bases outside gene matches: 11. This CDR3 region has 13 residues. Time point in this sample: newly diagnosed GD, antithyroid drugs for less than 3 months. Isolated PBMC RNA provided the starting material for the TCR library. Graves' disease diagnoses used American Thyroid Association guidelines. The sample was also linked to a second study, of T cells in Graves' hyperthyroidism and ophthalmopathy.

Source: peripheral blood mononuclear cells (PBMCs), taken at new diagnosis, from a patient treated with antithyroid drugs. This chain uses TRBV29-1 with TRBJ2-7; 7 bases align to TRBD1. This clonotype was obtained from a man in his forties with Graves disease. The CDR3 reads CSVNRGRQREQYF. As DNA, the CDR3 is TGCAGCGTTAACAGGGGCCGCCAGCGGGAGCAGTACTTC.